These 5 T cell receptor beta chains came from one sample sequenced in a study of blood T cell repertoires in COVID-19. Assay: immunoSEQ multiplex PCR; the TCRdb copy retains only in-frame clones and omits some. The data hold 260,000 or so clones, with about four fifths observed a single time. Sequences were obtained from peripheral blood. Receptors were obtained from a woman aged 70-85 years with acute or convalescent COVID-19.

CDR3 region: CAWNRGSYEQYF. The CDR3 DNA follows: TGTGCCTGGAACAGGGGATCCTACGAGCAGTACTTC. The chain recombines TRBV30 with TRBJ2-7, with TRBD1 identical over 7 bases. There are 12 residues in the CDR3. CDR1 and CDR2 from the germline V gene are GTSNPN and SVGIG (reference sequence). With 4 bases clipped from V and 1 base from J, the junction kept 1 base outside the gene matches.

V gene TRBV30 combines with J gene TRBJ1-1; D is uncertain. In germline, CDR1 is GTSNPN, CDR2 SVGIG (reference sequence). The germline V and J ends were trimmed by 1 base and 0 bases, with 6 bases remaining between them. The CDR3 loop spans 13 amino acids. The CDR3 nucleotides are TGTGCCTGGAGTGCGCAGATGAACACTGAAGCTTTCTTT. This codes for CAWSAQMNTEAFF.

The chain has TRBV2 and TRBJ1-1; 10 bases fit TRBD1. The germline V gene has CDR1 SNHLY and CDR2 FYNNEI. Losses at the gene ends were 0 bases for V and 5 bases for J; bases not matched to a gene: 9. This CDR3 has 17 amino acids. The CDR3 sequence: CASSEAPRGTGETEAFF. In DNA, the CDR3 is TGTGCCAGCAGTGAAGCGCCACGAGGGACAGGGGAAACTGAAGCTTTCTTT.

This clone was picked up a small number of times. The gene calls are TRBV3-1 (or the pseudogene TRBV3-2) and TRBJ2-2; TRBD2 is a possible D gene (5 bases). The germline V gene encodes CDR1 LGHDT and CDR2 YNNKEL (reference sequence). There are 14 residues in the CDR3. Trimming took off 4 bases at V and 5 bases at J, with 11 bases between the two ends. CDR3 sequence reads: CASSPGLGTGELFF. In DNA form, the CDR3 reads TGTGCCAGCAGCCCCGGACTGGGAACCGGGGAGCTGTTTTTT.

The V and J genes are TRBV18 and TRBJ1-3, with 7 bases matching TRBD1. CDR3 size: 14 residues. The germline V gene has CDR1 KGHSH and CDR2 LQKENI. With V trimmed by 3 bases and J by 5 bases, 4 bases remained unmatched. CDR3 residues: CASSPDRVRNTIYF. For the CDR3, the DNA is TGTGCCAGCTCACCCGACAGGGTGAGAAACACCATATATTTT.